These 22 T cell receptor beta chains came from one sample sequenced in a study of T cell changes during pregnancy in multiple sclerosis. The assay was immunoSEQ multiplex PCR, and TCRdb's table has in-frame clones only and misses some. The sample lists about 59,000 clones, approximately 90% seen once, with 2.5% to 3% in the top ten. The input for sequencing was peripheral blood, taken in the third trimester of pregnancy. The receptors shown here come from a female donor in good health, enrolled as a control in a pregnancy study.

V usage is TRBV12-5 and J usage is TRBJ2-1; perhaps TRBD1 as D (6 bases). The CDR3 is 21 amino acids. The V gene lost 0 bases and the J gene lost 1 base, with 25 bases spanning the gap. Germline lookup yields CDR1 LGHNT and CDR2 FRNRAP. The chain's CDR3 is CASGLVPSIRDNKLSYNEQFF. DNA for the CDR3: TGTGCTAGTGGTTTGGTCCCTTCAATCCGGGACAACAAACTTTCCTACAATGAGCAGTTCTTC. Full variable domain (missing parts from reference TRBV12-5 and TRBJ2-1): DARVTQTPRHKVTEMGQEVTMRCQPILGHNTVFWYRQTMMQGLELLAYFRNRAPLDDSGMPKDRFSAEMPDATLATLKIQPSEPRDSAVYFCASGLVPSIRDNKLSYNEQFFGPGTRLTVL.

J is TRBJ1-1 and V is TRBV5-1; tentatively, D is TRBD1 (6 bases). Deletions cut 2 bases from V and 2 bases from J, with 10 bases between. There are 14 residues in the CDR3. Germline V CDR1 and CDR2: SGHRS, YFSETQ. CDR3 sequence: CASSFGTQNTEAFF. Written as DNA, the CDR3 is TGCGCCAGCAGCTTCGGGACACAAAACACTGAAGCTTTCTTT.

The chain employs TRBV19 and TRBJ1-2, with D tentatively TRBD1 (5 bases). Germline assignment: CDR1 LNHDA and CDR2 SQIVND (reference sequence). The CDR3 consists of 13 residues. V was cut by 6 bases and J by 4 bases, with 12 bases left in between. For the CDR3, the DNA is TGTGCCAGTAGGGGGGACTTTGGCTATGGCTACACCTTC. Translated, it gives CASRGDFGYGYTF.

To note about this clone: Different DNA sequences within this sample yield the same CDR3. This chain links TRBV10-3 with TRBJ1-5; 7 bases are a match to TRBD1. V trimming: 0 bases; J trimming: 2 bases; junction bases outside the gene matches: 1. Germline loops: CDR1 ENHRY, CDR2 SYGVKD. This CDR3 region has 15 residues. CDR3 sequence reads: CAISESGGGNQPQHF. CDR3 in DNA: TGTGCCATCAGTGAGTCAGGGGGCGGCAATCAGCCCCAGCATTTT.

The chain has TRBV28 and TRBJ2-5; 16 bases map to TRBD2. The CDR3 has 16 residues. The V segment lost 5 bases and the J segment 7 bases; nucleotides outside the gene matches: 7. Germline V gene sequence: CDR1 MDHEN, CDR2 SYDVKM. The CDR3 nucleotides read TGTGCCAGCAGTCCAGGGACTAGCGGGAGGGTTCGGACCCAGTACTTC. Protein product: CASSPGTSGRVRTQYF. The full variable domain, its missing parts supplied by reference TRBV28 and TRBJ2-5, is DVKVTQSSRYLVKRTGEKVFLECVQDMDHENMFWYRQDPGLGLRLIYFSYDVKMKEKGDIPEGYSVSREKKERFSLILESASTNQTSMYLCASSPGTSGRVRTQYFGPGTRLLVL.

This rearrangement joins TRBV12-2 to TRBJ2-2; the D call in the table, TRBD1, was not verified against the DNA. TRBV12-2 is a recognized pseudogene. The CDR3 extends over 15 amino acids. The CDR3 DNA reads TGTGCAAGTCGGCCAGGGGCCCCCCGCACCGGGGAGCTGTTTTTT. It is translated as CASRPGAPRTGELFF.

The chain couples TRBV7-2 to TRBJ2-7; TRBD1 aligns across 7 bases. The trim removed 1 base at V and 2 bases at J, leaving 5 bases unmatched. This CDR3 spans 15 amino acids. Germline V CDR1 and CDR2: SGHTA, FQGNSA. The CDR3 DNA is TGTGCCAGCAGCTTAGAACAGGGGCTCCCCTACGAGCAGTACTTC. Protein sequence: CASSLEQGLPYEQYF.

The J gene is TRBJ2-6, the V gene TRBV29-1; D is possibly TRBD2 (5 bases). Germline assignment: CDR1 SQVTM and CDR2 ANQGSEA. This CDR3 is 15 amino acids long. V dropped 3 bases and J dropped 0 bases, with 9 bases sitting between them. CDR3 in DNA: TGCAGCGTTGACGAGGGTTCCTCTGGGGCCAACGTCCTGACTTTC. Protein: CSVDEGSSGANVLTF.

This chain joins TRBV5-1 and TRBJ1-4, with a tentative D call TRBD1 (5 bases). Germline V gene data show CDR1 as SGHRS and CDR2 as YFSETQ. V was trimmed by 4 bases and J by 3 bases, leaving 13 bases between them. This CDR3 has 15 amino acids. DNA for the CDR3: TGCGCCAGCAGCGGGCAGGGTATGGCTAATGAAAAACTGTTTTTT. Translating gives CASSGQGMANEKLFF.

The CDR3 DNA follows: TGTGCCAGCAGCCTACAGGGAAGGTGGAACGAGCAGTACTTC. Its translation is CASSLQGRWNEQYF. The chain links TRBV5-5 to TRBJ2-7, with D possibly being TRBD1 (6 bases). CDR1 and CDR2 (germline): SGHKS, YYEKEE (reference sequence). Trimming removed 4 bases from V and 5 bases from J, with 16 bases in between. The length of the CDR3 is 14 residues.

The chain recombines TRBV28 with TRBJ1-2, with D possibly TRBD1 on 6 matching bases. CDR1 and CDR2 from the germline V gene are MDHEN and SYDVKM. The V end was cut by 6 bases, the J end by 4 bases, with 21 bases between. This CDR3 contains 16 residues. CDR3 bases: TGTGCCAGCAGCCTCCACCAGACGGACAGTAGCTATGGCTACACCTTC. As protein: CASSLHQTDSSYGYTF.

The chain couples TRBV18 to TRBJ2-1; 7 positions agree with TRBD2. The V segment lost 3 bases and the J segment 5 bases; nucleotides outside the gene matches: 1. This CDR3 has 13 residues. The germline gives CDR1 KGHSH, CDR2 LQKENI. The CDR3: CASSPGLNNEQFF. CDR3 in DNA: TGTGCCAGCTCACCGGGACTAAACAATGAGCAGTTCTTC.

V usage is TRBV2 and J usage is TRBJ2-7; TRBD1 matches 8 bases. The CDR3 covers 14 residues. The V gene's germline CDR1 is SNHLY and CDR2 FYNNEI. V shed 6 bases and J 2 bases; nucleotides not matched to a gene: 6. The chain's CDR3 is CASSTGTGPYEQYF. The DNA for the CDR3 is TGTGCCAGCAGCACCGGGACAGGACCCTACGAGCAGTACTTC.

The chain links TRBV5-4 to TRBJ2-5; D gene ambiguous. The germline V gene has CDR1 SGHNT and CDR2 YYREEE (reference sequence). Between the trimmed V and J ends, which lost 0 bases and 4 bases, there was a span of 4 bases. The CDR3 runs 12 residues. CDR3 in amino acids: CASSLGRETQYF. The CDR3 DNA follows: TGTGCCAGCAGCTTGGGTAGAGAGACCCAGTACTTC.

In its sample, this clone was seen a few times. The chain carries TRBV4-2 and TRBJ1-5; D may be TRBD1 (5 bases). Trimming removed 4 bases from V and 2 bases from J, with 12 bases in between. The CDR3 contains 15 residues. Germline V gene data show CDR1 as LGHNA and CDR2 as YNFKEQ. The CDR3 loop reads CASSPLGGGNQPQHF. In nucleotides, the CDR3 is TGTGCCAGCAGCCCACTGGGGGGTGGCAATCAGCCCCAGCATTTT.

The CDR3 DNA follows: TGCGCCAGCAGCCAAGACCCCTACCGGGAGCAGTACTTC. Protein sequence: CASSQDPYREQYF. V gene TRBV4-3 combines with J gene TRBJ2-7; D call uncertain. Per the germline V gene, CDR1 is LGHNA and CDR2 is YSLEER. The CDR3 spans 13 residues. Trimming took 0 bases from V and 7 from J, leaving 10 bases between them.

This rearrangement joins TRBV28 to TRBJ1-1; D gene unclear. Germline V gives CDR1 MDHEN, CDR2 SYDVKM. The ends were cut back, 6 bases at V and 0 bases at J, with 11 bases in the middle. This CDR3 has 14 amino acids. The CDR3 DNA reads TGTGCCAGCAGCGAGGAACTCATGAACACTGAAGCTTTCTTT. Amino acid sequence: CASSEELMNTEAFF.

The V gene is TRBV9, the J gene TRBJ2-3, with D maybe TRBD2 (6 bases). The germline V gene has CDR1 SGDLS and CDR2 YYNGEE. The CDR3 runs 15 residues. Trimming cost V 6 bases and J 0 bases, with 14 bases left between them. This CDR3 reads CASTAAGSSTDTQYF. The CDR3 bases are TGTGCCAGCACCGCGGCGGGATCTAGCACAGATACGCAGTATTTT.

This chain uses TRBV2 with TRBJ1-1; D is unclear. Germline CDR1 and CDR2: SNHLY and FYNNEI. V was clipped by 0 bases and J by 4 bases, with 9 bases between them. This CDR3 comprises 14 residues. The CDR3 DNA sequence: TGTGCCAGCAGTGAAGCGCGGGGATCCACTGAAGCTTTCTTT. The encoded protein is CASSEARGSTEAFF.

The chain carries TRBV5-4 and TRBJ1-1, with D perhaps TRBD1 (5 bases). This CDR3 has 15 amino acids. V dropped 4 bases and J dropped 5 bases, with 18 bases sitting between them. Germline lookup yields CDR1 SGHNT and CDR2 YYREEE (reference sequence). In DNA, the CDR3 is TGTGCCAGCAGCGCCCAGGCGGGGGGAAGGACTGAAGCTTTCTTT. Its protein is CASSAQAGGRTEAFF. The variable domain in full, completed from reference TRBV5-4 and TRBJ1-1, reads ETGVTQSPTHLIKTRGQQVTLRCSSQSGHNTVSWYQQALGQGPQFIFQYYREEENGRGNFPPRFSGLQFPNYSSELNVNALELDDSALYLCASSAQAGGRTEAFFGQGTRLTVV.

J is TRBJ2-1 and V is TRBV9, with TRBD2 matching 7 bases. With V trimmed by 0 bases and J by 10 bases, 10 bases remained unmatched. Germline CDR1 SGDLS, CDR2 YYNGEE. CDR3 length: 15 residues. The CDR3 DNA reads as TGTGCCAGCAGCGTAGAGTCCTCATGGGGGGGGGAGCAGTTCTTC. Encoded protein: CASSVESSWGGEQFF. The full variable domain, completed using reference TRBV9 and TRBJ2-1, is DSGVTQTPKHLITATGQRVTLRCSPRSGDLSVYWYQQSLDQGLQFLIQYYNGEERAKGNILERFSAQQFPDLHSELNLSSLELGDSALYFCASSVESSWGGEQFFGPGTRLTVL.

The chain employs TRBV6-5 and TRBJ1-3, with D maybe TRBD1 (6 bases). Germline CDR1 is MNHEY and CDR2 is SVGAGI. V lost 5 bases and J lost 3, with 14 bases in between. The CDR3 spans 15 residues. The CDR3 reads CASSHRVEGGNTIYF. CDR3 bases: TGTGCCAGCAGTCACAGGGTAGAAGGTGGAAACACCATATATTTT.